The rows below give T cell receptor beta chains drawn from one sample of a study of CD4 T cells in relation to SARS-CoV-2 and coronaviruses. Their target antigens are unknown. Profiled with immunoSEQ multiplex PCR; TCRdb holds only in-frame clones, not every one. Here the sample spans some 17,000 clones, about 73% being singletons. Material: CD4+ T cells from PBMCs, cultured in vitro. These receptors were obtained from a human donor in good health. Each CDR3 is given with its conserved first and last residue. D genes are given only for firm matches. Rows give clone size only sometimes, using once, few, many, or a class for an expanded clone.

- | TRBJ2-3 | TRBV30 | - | CAWSVELPGASGTQYF | TGTGCCTGGAGTGTTGAGTTGCCGGGAGCTTCGGGTACGCAGTATTTT
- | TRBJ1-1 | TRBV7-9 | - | CASSFGGPTSLGTEAFF | TGTGCCAGCAGCTTTGGGGGCCCCACGAGTTTGGGCACTGAAGCTTTCTTT
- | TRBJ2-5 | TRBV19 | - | CASRDRGEAAETQYF | TGTGCCAGTCGAGATAGAGGGGAGGCTGCGGAGACCCAGTACTTC
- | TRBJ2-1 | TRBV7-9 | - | CASTKLDNEQFF | TGTGCCAGCACCAAACTAGACAATGAGCAGTTCTTC
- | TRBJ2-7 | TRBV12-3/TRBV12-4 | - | CASSLSNENEQYF | TGTGCCAGCAGTTTGAGTAACGAGAACGAGCAGTACTTC
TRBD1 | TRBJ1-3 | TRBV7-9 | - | CASSPRTGSGNTIYF | TGTGCCAGCAGCCCCAGGACAGGGAGCGGAAACACCATATATTTT
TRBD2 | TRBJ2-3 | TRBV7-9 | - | CASSSFFSGSLTGTQYF | TGTGCCAGCAGCTCCTTTTTTAGCGGGAGCTTAACCGGTACGCAGTATTTT
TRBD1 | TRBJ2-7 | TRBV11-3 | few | CASSHGRTGKREQYF | TGTGCCAGCAGCCACGGCCGGACAGGGAAGAGGGAGCAGTACTTC
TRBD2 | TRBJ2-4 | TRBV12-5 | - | CASGLYLSGSGKNIQYF | TGTGCTAGTGGTTTGTATTTAAGCGGGAGTGGGAAAAACATTCAGTACTTC
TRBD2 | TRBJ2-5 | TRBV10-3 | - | CAISEGSGFIWETQYF | TGTGCCATCAGTGAGGGTAGCGGGTTTATCTGGGAGACCCAGTACTTC
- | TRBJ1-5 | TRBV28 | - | CASSLFQVPNQPQHF | TGTGCCAGCAGTTTATTCCAGGTCCCCAATCAGCCCCAGCATTTT
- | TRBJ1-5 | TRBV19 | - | CASSILLDSLGQPQHF | TGTGCCAGTAGTATCCTCCTTGACAGTCTTGGTCAGCCCCAGCATTTT
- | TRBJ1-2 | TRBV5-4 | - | CASSPDRSNYGYTF | TGTGCCAGCAGCCCCGACAGGTCAAACTATGGCTACACCTTC
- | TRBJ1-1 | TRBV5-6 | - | CASSKGHPGTEAFF | TGTGCCAGCAGCAAAGGGCACCCTGGGACTGAAGCTTTCTTT
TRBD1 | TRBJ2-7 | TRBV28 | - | CASSPGGRYEQYF | TGTGCCAGCAGTCCAGGGGGCCGCTACGAGCAGTACTTC
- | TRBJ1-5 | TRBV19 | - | CASTDRPLGLAPNQPQHF | TGTGCCAGTACCGACCGTCCCCTCGGGCTGGCCCCAAATCAGCCCCAGCATTTT
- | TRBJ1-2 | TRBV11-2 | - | CASSLESLGYTF | TGTGCCAGCAGCTTAGAAAGCCTCGGCTACACCTTC
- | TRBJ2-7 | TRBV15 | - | CATSRDLSYEQYF | TGTGCCACCAGCAGAGATCTCTCCTACGAGCAGTACTTC
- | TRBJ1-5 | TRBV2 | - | CASSQGTINPQHF | TGTGCCAGCAGTCAGGGAACCATTAACCCCCAGCATTTT
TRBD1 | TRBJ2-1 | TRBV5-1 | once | CASSNPGQGYNEQFF | TGCGCCAGCAGCAACCCGGGACAGGGCTACAATGAGCAGTTCTTC